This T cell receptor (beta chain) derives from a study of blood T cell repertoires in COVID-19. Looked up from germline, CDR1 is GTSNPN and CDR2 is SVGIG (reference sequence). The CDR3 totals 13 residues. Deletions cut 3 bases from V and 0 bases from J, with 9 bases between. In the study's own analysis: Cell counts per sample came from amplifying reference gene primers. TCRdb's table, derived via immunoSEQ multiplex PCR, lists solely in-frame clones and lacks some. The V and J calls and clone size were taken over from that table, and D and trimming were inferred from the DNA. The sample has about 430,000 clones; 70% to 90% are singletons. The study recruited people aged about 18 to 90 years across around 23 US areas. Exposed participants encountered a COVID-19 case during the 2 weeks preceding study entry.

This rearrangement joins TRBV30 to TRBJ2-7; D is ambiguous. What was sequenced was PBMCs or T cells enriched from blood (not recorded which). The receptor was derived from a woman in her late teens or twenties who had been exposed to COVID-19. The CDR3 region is CAWRTVGSYEQYF. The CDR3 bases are TGTGCCTGGAGAACAGTTGGCTCCTACGAGCAGTACTTC. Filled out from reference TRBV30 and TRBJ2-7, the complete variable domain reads SQTIHQWPATLVQPVGSPLSLECTVEGTSNPNLYWYRQAAGRGLQLLFYSVGIGQISSEVPQNLSASRPQDRQFILSSKKLLLSDSGFYLCAWRTVGSYEQYFGPGTRLTVT.